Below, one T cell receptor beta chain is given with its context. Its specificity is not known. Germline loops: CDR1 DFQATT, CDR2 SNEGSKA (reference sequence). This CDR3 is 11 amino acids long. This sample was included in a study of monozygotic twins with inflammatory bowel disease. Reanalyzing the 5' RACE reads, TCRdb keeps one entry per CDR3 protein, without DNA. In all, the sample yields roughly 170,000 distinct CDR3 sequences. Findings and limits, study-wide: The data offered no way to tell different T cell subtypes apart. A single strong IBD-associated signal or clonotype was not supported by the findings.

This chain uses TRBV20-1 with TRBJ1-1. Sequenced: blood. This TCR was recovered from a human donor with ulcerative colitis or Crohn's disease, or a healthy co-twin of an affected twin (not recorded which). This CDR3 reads CSASKYTEAFF.